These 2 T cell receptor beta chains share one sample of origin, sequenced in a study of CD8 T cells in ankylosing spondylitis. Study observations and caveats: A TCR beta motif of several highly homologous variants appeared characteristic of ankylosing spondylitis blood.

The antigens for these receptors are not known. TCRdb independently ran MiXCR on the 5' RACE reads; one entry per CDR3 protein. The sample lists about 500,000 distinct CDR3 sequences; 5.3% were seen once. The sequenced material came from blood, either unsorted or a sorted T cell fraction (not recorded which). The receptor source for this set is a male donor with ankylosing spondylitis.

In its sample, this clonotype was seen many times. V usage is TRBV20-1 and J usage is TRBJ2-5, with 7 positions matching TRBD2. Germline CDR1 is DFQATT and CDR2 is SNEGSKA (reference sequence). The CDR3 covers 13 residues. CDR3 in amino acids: CSAPSGGGETQYF. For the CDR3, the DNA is TGCAGCGCACCATCGGGAGGAGGAGAGACCCAGTACTTC.

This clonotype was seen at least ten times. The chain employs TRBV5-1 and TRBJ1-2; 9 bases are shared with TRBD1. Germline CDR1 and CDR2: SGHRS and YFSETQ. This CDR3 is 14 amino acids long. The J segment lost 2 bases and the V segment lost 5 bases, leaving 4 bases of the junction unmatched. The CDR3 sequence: CASRDGQGNYGYTF. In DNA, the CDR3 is TGCGCCAGCAGGGACGGACAGGGGAACTATGGCTACACCTTC.